This is a list of T cell receptor beta chains from one sample in a study of CD8 T cells in ankylosing spondylitis. From the 5' RACE reads, TCRdb called clonotypes with MiXCR, one entry per CDR3 protein. Here the sample spans roughly 470,000 distinct CDR3 sequences, roughly a quarter being singletons. The sequenced material came from blood, either unsorted or a sorted T cell fraction (not recorded which). The receptors shown here come from a male donor with ankylosing spondylitis. CDR3s include the opening cysteine and the closing phenylalanine or tryptophan. Fields, in order: J gene, V gene, D gene, CDR3 protein. D genes are given only for firm matches.

>TRBJ1-2|TRBV11-1|TRBD1
CASSLVPQGVYTF
>TRBJ2-1|TRBV12-3/TRBV12-4|NA
CASSLEFWEEFF
>TRBJ2-7|TRBV5-1|NA
CASSFDRGEQYF
>TRBJ2-5|TRBV6-1|NA
CASSEVSVQETQYF
>TRBJ2-3|TRBV4-1|TRBD2
CASSPKKTSGSTSDTQYF
>TRBJ2-6|TRBV7-2|NA
CASSLRALASGANVLTF
>TRBJ2-5|TRBV11-2|NA
CASSLANPPGTQYF
>TRBJ1-4|TRBV7-2|TRBD1
CASRRTGIHNEKLFF
>TRBJ2-1|TRBV7-6|NA
CASSRDFSSYNEQFF
>TRBJ1-5|TRBV10-1|NA
CASSESNQPQHF
>TRBJ2-5|TRBV18|TRBD1
CASSPQGAETQYF
>TRBJ1-2|TRBV6-1|TRBD1
CASSKDRQGGYGYTF
>TRBJ2-3|TRBV7-2|TRBD1
CASSPDRLPSTDTQYF
>TRBJ2-5|TRBV10-1|NA
CASSEDGETQYF
>TRBJ2-7|TRBV20-1|NA
CSAGTYEQYF
>TRBJ2-1|TRBV14|NA
CASSRKGGKTYNEQFF
>TRBJ2-5|TRBV10-3|TRBD1
CAISPPDREETQYF
>TRBJ2-5|TRBV4-1|NA
CASSQEERARETQYF
>TRBJ2-5|TRBV6-1|NA
CASRGSRDVETQYF
>TRBJ1-5|TRBV24-1|NA
CATSDPEGQPQHF
>TRBJ2-2|TRBV30|NA
CAWSEGLGDTGELFF
>TRBJ2-1|TRBV10-2|TRBD2
CASTQAGAYNEQFF
>TRBJ2-5|TRBV3-1|NA
CASSQDWDSGQETQYF
>TRBJ2-1|TRBV27|TRBD2
CASSPRPGLAGTSQFF
>TRBJ1-4|TRBV5-1|TRBD1
CASSRDREGEKLFF